The 22 T cell receptor beta chains in this list originate from one sample, sequenced in a study of T cell responses to AZD1222 COVID-19 vaccine. The protocol was immunoSEQ multiplex PCR, while the TCRdb copy is restricted to in-frame clones and leaves out a portion. Here the sample spans 100,000 or so clones, about 87% being singletons. This specimen consisted of peripheral blood, obtained on day 0 of MenACWY control vaccination. These TCRs come from an adult in good health.

The V call is TRBV30, the J call TRBJ1-5; D unclear. The CDR3 loop spans 12 amino acids. V lost 1 base and J lost 11, with 12 bases in between. Germline-derived CDR1 and CDR2 are GTSNPN and SVGIG (reference sequence). The CDR3: CAWSGNSLTQHF. CDR3 coding DNA: TGTGCCTGGAGTGGGAATTCTCTGACCCAGCATTTT. Complete variable domain (other parts from reference TRBV30 and TRBJ1-5): SQTIHQWPATLVQPVGSPLSLECTVEGTSNPNLYWYRQAAGRGLQLLFYSVGIGQISSEVPQNLSASRPQDRQFILSSKKLLLSDSGFYLCAWSGNSLTQHFGDGTRLSIL.

The chain carries TRBV10-3 and TRBJ1-2; TRBD1 aligns across 10 bases. Trimming took 7 bases from V and 6 from J; bases not matched to a gene: 2. CDR1 is ENHRY and CDR2 is SYGVKD in the germline V gene. This CDR3 is built from 12 residues. The CDR3 bases are TGTGCCATCACGGGGACAGGGGATGGCTACACCTTC. It encodes CAITGTGDGYTF.

CDR3 nucleotide sequence: TGTGCCAGCAGTCGTGAGGTCGGGTCCTACGAGCAGTACTTC. It encodes CASSREVGSYEQYF. The rearrangement uses TRBV7-9 and TRBJ2-7; D is uncertain. Germline V gene data show CDR1 as SEHNR and CDR2 as FQNEAQ (reference sequence). Trimming removed 6 bases from V and 1 base from J, with 13 bases in between. The CDR3 has 14 amino acids.

The chain couples TRBV28 to TRBJ1-2; no definite D call. The germline V and J ends were trimmed by 8 bases and 2 bases, with 9 bases remaining between them. Germline V gene sequence: CDR1 MDHEN, CDR2 SYDVKM. The CDR3 is 12 amino acids. The CDR3 bases are TGTGCCAGCCAACCGATAAACTATGGCTACACCTTC. This codes for CASQPINYGYTF.

The count of this clone is one. The V and J genes are TRBV23-1 and TRBJ2-7; 11 bases map to TRBD2. TRBV23-1 is reported as an ORF; its role is uncertain. The CDR3 length is 24 residues. Losses at the gene ends were 3 bases for V and 3 bases for J; bases not matched to a gene: 31. For the CDR3, the DNA is TGCGCCAGCAGTCAGCCCCTCGGGACGGGAACCTTCATGGTAGCGGGAGGGATTTTCTACGAGCAGTACTTC. Translating gives CASSQPLGTGTFMVAGGIFYEQYF.

The chain couples TRBV19 to TRBJ2-7, with D possibly being TRBD2 (5 bases). V lost 2 bases, J lost 6 bases, and 11 bases lay in between. Germline CDR1 reads LNHDA; CDR2 reads SQIVND (reference sequence). There are 13 residues in the CDR3. The DNA of the CDR3 is TGTGCCAGTAGTATAAGGGTTGCGGGCGAGCAGTACTTC. This encodes CASSIRVAGEQYF.

The V gene is TRBV15, the J gene TRBJ2-7, with D hard to call. Trimming stripped 3 bases from V and 1 base from J, with 10 bases between. This CDR3 has 14 residues. Germline-derived CDR1 and CDR2 are LNHNV and YYDKDF (reference sequence). CDR3 amino acids: CATSSTRRSYEQYF. For the CDR3, the DNA is TGTGCCACCAGCAGCACGCGTCGATCCTACGAGCAGTACTTC.

This clone is a singleton in its sample. The chain has TRBV5-5 and TRBJ2-3; a weak D match, TRBD1 (5 bases). In germline, CDR1 is SGHKS, CDR2 YYEKEE (reference sequence). The CDR3 loop spans 15 amino acids. Between the trimmed V and J ends, which lost 3 bases and 4 bases, there was a span of 15 bases. The CDR3 sequence: CASSYNQGSADTQYF. DNA of the CDR3: TGTGCCAGCAGCTACAACCAGGGATCCGCAGATACGCAGTATTTT.

This clone was observed a handful of times. V usage is TRBV7-2 and J usage is TRBJ1-3, with D unclear. CDR3 size: 15 residues. The V and J ends lost 1 base and 2 bases respectively, with 9 bases between them. The V gene's germline CDR1 is SGHTA and CDR2 FQGNSA. The CDR3 region has the DNA TGTGCCAGCAGCTTAGAAGGCTTTCCTGGAAACACCATATATTTT. Amino acid sequence: CASSLEGFPGNTIYF.

The chain combines TRBV2 with TRBJ1-5; TRBD1 matches at 7 bases. Germline CDR1 reads SNHLY; CDR2 reads FYNNEI. V lost 7 bases and J lost 7; bases outside the gene matches: 10. The CDR3 runs 14 residues. Written as DNA, the CDR3 is TGTGCCAGCACTAGCCAGGGGGTGGACCAGCCCCAGCATTTT. Amino acid sequence: CASTSQGVDQPQHF.

The chain carries TRBV6-5 and TRBJ1-4; 8 bases are shared with TRBD1. V lost 8 bases and J lost 3; bases outside the gene matches: 5. Germline-derived CDR1 and CDR2 are MNHEY and SVGAGI. The CDR3 covers 14 residues. As DNA, the CDR3 is TGTGCCAGCTGGGGGGGACAGGCTAATGAAAAACTGTTTTTT. Amino acid sequence: CASWGGQANEKLFF.

The chain recombines TRBV6-5 with TRBJ2-7; D is perhaps TRBD1 (5 bases). This CDR3 spans 15 amino acids. Trimming removed 6 bases from V and 0 bases from J, with 15 bases in between. Germline V lookup: CDR1 MNHEY, CDR2 SVGAGI. Here the CDR3 DNA reads TGTGCCAGCAGACAGGACGGATCGCGCTCCTACGAGCAGTACTTC. It codes for CASRQDGSRSYEQYF.

On this clone: The same CDR3 is also encoded by other DNA sequences in this sample. The CDR3 coding sequence is TGTGCCAGCAGGACGGTTTTGAACACTGAAGCTTTCTTT. As protein: CASRTVLNTEAFF. The rearrangement uses TRBV28 and TRBJ1-1; D uncertain. Trimming took 6 bases from V and 0 from J, leaving 8 bases between them. Per the germline V gene, CDR1 is MDHEN and CDR2 is SYDVKM. The CDR3 covers 13 residues.

DNA of the CDR3: TGTGCCAGCTCACCACCGGCAGGGACAGAGACCCAGTACTTC. This encodes CASSPPAGTETQYF. This sequence joins TRBV18 and TRBJ2-5, with D perhaps given as TRBD1 or TRBD2 (5 bases each). The CDR3 consists of 14 residues. Trimming removed 0 bases from V and 4 bases from J, with 9 bases in between. The germline V gene has CDR1 KGHSH and CDR2 LQKENI.

V usage is TRBV6-5 and J usage is TRBJ1-1, with D uncertain. Germline CDR1 and CDR2: MNHEY and SVGAGI. V was pared by 7 bases and J by 1 base, with 16 bases between. The CDR3 sequence is 15 residues long. The chain's CDR3 is CASTPGGGRNTEAFF. In DNA, the CDR3 is TGTGCCAGCACGCCCGGCGGCGGTCGGAACACTGAAGCTTTCTTT.

The chain has TRBV11-2 and TRBJ1-1; D gene ambiguous. The CDR3 has 11 amino acids. CDR1 is SGHAT, CDR2 FQNNGV, per germline. Trimming took off 7 bases at V and 6 bases at J, with 9 bases between the two ends. This chain's CDR3 is CASTPAAEAFF. CDR3 in DNA: TGTGCCAGCACCCCCGCAGCTGAAGCTTTCTTT.

The chain couples TRBV28 to TRBJ1-2; D remains ambiguous. Trimming shortened V by 3 bases and J by 4 bases, and 3 bases separated the two germline ends. Looked up from germline, CDR1 is MDHEN and CDR2 is SYDVKM. The CDR3 contains 11 residues. CDR3 bases: TGTGCCAGCAGTTTCGGCTATGGCTACACCTTC. This codes for CASSFGYGYTF.

This clone has only one observation. The CDR3 is CARPGQGYEQYF. Here the CDR3 DNA reads TGTGCCAGACCGGGACAGGGCTACGAGCAGTACTTC. The rearrangement uses TRBV7-2 and TRBJ2-7; TRBD1 agrees at 9 bases. The germline CDR1 and CDR2 sequences are SGHTA and FQGNSA. The V gene end was trimmed by 9 bases and the J gene end by 3 bases; junction bases not matched to a gene: 3. This CDR3 is 12 amino acids long. Together with reference TRBV7-2 and TRBJ2-7, the CDR3 gives the full variable domain: GAGVSQSPSNKVTEKGKDVELRCDPISGHTALYWYRQSLGQGLEFLIYFQGNSAPDKSGLPSDRFSAERTGGSVSTLTIQRTQQEDSAVYLCARPGQGYEQYFGPGTRLTVT.

This clone appeared a single time. The rearrangement joins TRBV19 to TRBJ1-5, with D possibly matching TRBD1 (6 bases). Germline-derived CDR1 and CDR2 are LNHDA and SQIVND (reference sequence). The CDR3 has 15 amino acids. Trimming took 6 bases from V and 4 from J, leaving 16 bases between them. The CDR3 spells CASSNSQGWNQPQHF. The CDR3 region has the DNA TGTGCCAGTAGCAACTCGCAGGGGTGGAATCAGCCCCAGCATTTT.

This clone was recorded a few times. The chain recombines TRBV5-6 with TRBJ1-6; maybe TRBD1 (6 bases). With 3 bases removed from V and 6 bases from J, the gap between germline ends came to 13 bases. Per germline, CDR1 SGHDT and CDR2 YYEEEE. The CDR3 is 15 amino acids. The CDR3 protein is CASSSLQGPNSPLHF. The CDR3 coding sequence is TGTGCCAGCAGCTCACTACAGGGCCCTAATTCACCCCTCCACTTT.

The rearrangement links TRBV24-1 to TRBJ2-5; 7 bases map to TRBD2. The germline V gene encodes CDR1 KGHDR and CDR2 SFDVKD. The junction had 5 bases not matched to a gene; V was cut back by 9 bases and J by 2 bases. CDR3 length equals 13 residues. The chain's CDR3 is CATGGVLQETQYF. For the CDR3, the DNA is TGTGCCACCGGGGGGGTATTACAAGAGACCCAGTACTTC.

The chain uses TRBV6-5 and TRBJ2-5, with 7 nucleotides matching TRBD2. Looked up from germline, CDR1 is MNHEY and CDR2 is SVGAGI. The junction had 7 bases not matched to a gene; V was cut back by 5 bases and J by 1 base. The CDR3 runs to 15 residues. As DNA, the CDR3 is TGTGCCAGCAGTAACAGCGGGATTGTCCAAGAGACCCAGTACTTC. Its translation is CASSNSGIVQETQYF.